This TCR beta chain was observed in a study of T-cell reconstitution after alpha-beta-depleted transplantation in children. This CDR3 is 13 amino acids long. Trimming pared 3 bases from V and 6 bases from J, leaving 9 bases between. CDR1 and CDR2 from the germline V gene are SGHAT and FQNNGV. A TCRbeta library incorporating unique molecular identifiers was prepared. TCRdb re-called the PCR reads through MiXCR, storing one row per CDR3 protein. This sample has 300,000 to 400,000 distinct CDR3 sequences; about 14% occur once, and the top ten carry 3.5% to 4.5%. Sequenced here: PBMCs, sampled from the stem cell graft. This chain links TRBV11-2 with TRBJ2-1; a possible D gene is TRBD1 (5 bases). This receptor was taken from a human donor who donated a stem cell graft to a child with Fanconi anemia. DNA of the CDR3: TGTGCCAGCAGCTTTAACAGGATCAATGAGCAGTTCTTC. Protein product: CASSFNRINEQFF.